This T cell receptor (beta chain) was sequenced during a study of CD8 T cells in ankylosing spondylitis. Study conclusions and caveats: Reportedly, disease-linked clones are significantly enriched in ankylosing spondylitis patients' matched synovial fluid.

J was trimmed by 0 bases and V by 2 bases; bases with no gene match: 3. The length of the CDR3 is 18 residues. CDR1 and CDR2 from the germline V gene are KGHDR and SFDVKD. Molecular-barcoded quantitative 5'-RACE produced these TCR beta libraries. TCRdb used MiXCR to reprocess the 5' RACE reads, holding one entry per CDR3 protein. Found here are some 240,000 distinct CDR3 sequences, roughly a quarter of them singletons; the top ten hold roughly 0.67%. This clonotype was recorded at least ten times. No antigen is known for it. The genes are TRBV24-1 and TRBJ2-1; 13 bases are shared with TRBD2. The sequence was obtained from a male donor with ankylosing spondylitis or in good health (not recorded which). The sample was blood, either unsorted or a sorted T cell fraction (not recorded which). The DNA of the CDR3 is TGTGCCACCAGTGATTCCGGACTAGCGGGGGACTCCTACAATGAGCAGTTCTTC. As protein: CATSDSGLAGDSYNEQFF.